A single sample is the source of the 4 T cell receptor beta chains below, sequenced in a study of blood T cells in healthy people across ages. The second PCR ran about 7 to 12 cycles with a sample-barcoded 5' primer and J-beta primers. In TCRdb, the 5' RACE reads were re-called with MiXCR into one record per CDR3 protein. The sample consists of around 800,000 distinct CDR3 sequences, approximately 59% of them appearing once. The sequenced sample consisted of blood. The source is a man under 40 in good health.

This chain uses TRBV29-1 with TRBJ2-4; no clear D. The CDR3 is made up of 11 amino acids. Germline CDR1 reads SQVTM; CDR2 reads ANQGSEA. V lost 3 bases, J lost 13 bases, and 13 bases lay in between. In DNA, the CDR3 is TGCAGCGTTGATGGCGGATCGGAGCAGTACTTC. This gives the protein CSVDGGSEQYF.

V gene TRBV5-1 combines with J gene TRBJ2-1; TRBD2 might be the D (5 bases). CDR1 and CDR2 from the germline V gene are SGHRS and YFSETQ. The CDR3 sequence is 15 residues long. Between the trimmed V and J ends, which lost 2 bases and 8 bases, there was a span of 17 bases. This CDR3 reads CASSFPATEGDEQFF. In DNA form, the CDR3 reads TGCGCCAGCAGCTTCCCCGCGACCGAGGGAGATGAGCAGTTCTTC.

This clonotype has more than one count but fewer than ten. The J gene is TRBJ2-3, the V gene TRBV11-2, with TRBD1 matching over 7 bases. The trim removed 7 bases at V and 7 bases at J, leaving 2 bases unmatched. The CDR3 has 11 residues. Germline V gene sequence: CDR1 SGHAT, CDR2 FQNNGV. DNA of the CDR3: TGTGCCAGCACGACAGGGTATACGCAGTATTTT. This encodes CASTTGYTQYF. The whole variable domain, remainder taken from reference TRBV11-2 and TRBJ2-3, is EAGVAQSPRYKIIEKRQSVAFWCNPISGHATLYWYQQILGQGPKLLIQFQNNGVVDDSQLPKDRFSAERLKGVDSTLKIQPAKLEDSAVYLCASTTGYTQYFGPGTRLTVL.

The chain recombines TRBV6-5 with TRBJ1-2; D gene ambiguous. CDR1 is MNHEY and CDR2 is SVGAGI in the germline V gene. The CDR3 has 15 residues. V lost 0 bases and J 8 bases, leaving 16 bases between the germline ends. The CDR3 nucleotides read TGTGCCAGCAGTTACTCTAGGACCGGATCAAAGGGCTACACCTTC. This codes for CASSYSRTGSKGYTF.